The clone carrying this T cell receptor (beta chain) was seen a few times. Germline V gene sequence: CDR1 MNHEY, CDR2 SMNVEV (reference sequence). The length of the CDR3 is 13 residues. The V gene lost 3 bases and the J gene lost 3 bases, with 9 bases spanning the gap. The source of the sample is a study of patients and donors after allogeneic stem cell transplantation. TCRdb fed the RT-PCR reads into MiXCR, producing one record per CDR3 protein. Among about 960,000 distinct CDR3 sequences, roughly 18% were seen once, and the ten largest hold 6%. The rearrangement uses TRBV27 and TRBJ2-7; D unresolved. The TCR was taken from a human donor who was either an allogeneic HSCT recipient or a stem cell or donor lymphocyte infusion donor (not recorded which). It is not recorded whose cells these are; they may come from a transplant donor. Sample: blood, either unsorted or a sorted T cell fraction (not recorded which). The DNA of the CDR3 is TGTGCCAGCAGTTTGGGGTCCCACTACGAGCAGTACTTC. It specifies CASSLGSHYEQYF.